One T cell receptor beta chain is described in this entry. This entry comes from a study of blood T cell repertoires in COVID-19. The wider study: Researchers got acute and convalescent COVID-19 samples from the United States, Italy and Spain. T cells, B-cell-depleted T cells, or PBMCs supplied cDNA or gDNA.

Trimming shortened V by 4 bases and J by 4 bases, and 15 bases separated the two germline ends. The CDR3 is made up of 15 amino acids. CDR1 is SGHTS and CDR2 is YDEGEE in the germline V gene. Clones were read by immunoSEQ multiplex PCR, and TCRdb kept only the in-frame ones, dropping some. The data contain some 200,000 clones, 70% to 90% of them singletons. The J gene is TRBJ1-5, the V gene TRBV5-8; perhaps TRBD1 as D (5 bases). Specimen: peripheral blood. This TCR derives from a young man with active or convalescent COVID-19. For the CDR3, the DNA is TGTGCCAGCAGCGCGGTGGGACTTCTAAATCAGCCCCAGCATTTT. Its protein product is CASSAVGLLNQPQHF.